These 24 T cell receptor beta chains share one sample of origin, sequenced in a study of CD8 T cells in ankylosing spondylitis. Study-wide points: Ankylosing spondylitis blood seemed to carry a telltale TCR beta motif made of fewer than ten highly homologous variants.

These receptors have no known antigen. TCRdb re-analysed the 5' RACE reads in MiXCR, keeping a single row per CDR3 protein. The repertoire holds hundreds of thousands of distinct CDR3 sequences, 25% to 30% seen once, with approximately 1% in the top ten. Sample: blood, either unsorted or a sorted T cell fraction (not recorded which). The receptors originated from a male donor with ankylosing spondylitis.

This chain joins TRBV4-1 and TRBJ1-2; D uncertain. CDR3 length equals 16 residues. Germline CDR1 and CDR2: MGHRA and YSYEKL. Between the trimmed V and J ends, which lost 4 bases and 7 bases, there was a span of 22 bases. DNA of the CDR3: TGCGCCAGCAGCCCTGATCGGGAGGGATCCCTAGGTGGCTACACCTTC. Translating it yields CASSPDREGSLGGYTF.

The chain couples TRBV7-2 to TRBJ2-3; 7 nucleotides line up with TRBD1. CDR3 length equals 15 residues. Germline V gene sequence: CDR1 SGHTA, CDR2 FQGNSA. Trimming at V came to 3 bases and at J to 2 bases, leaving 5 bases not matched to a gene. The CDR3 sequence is CASSLNRGFTDTQYF. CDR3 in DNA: TGTGCCAGCAGCTTGAACAGGGGATTCACAGATACGCAGTATTTT.

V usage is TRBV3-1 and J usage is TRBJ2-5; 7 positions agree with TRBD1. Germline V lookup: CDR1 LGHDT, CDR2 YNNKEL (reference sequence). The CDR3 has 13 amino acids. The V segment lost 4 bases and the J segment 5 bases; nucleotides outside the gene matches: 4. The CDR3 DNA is TGTGCCAGCAGCCTCGACAGGGACGAGACCCAGTACTTC. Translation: CASSLDRDETQYF.

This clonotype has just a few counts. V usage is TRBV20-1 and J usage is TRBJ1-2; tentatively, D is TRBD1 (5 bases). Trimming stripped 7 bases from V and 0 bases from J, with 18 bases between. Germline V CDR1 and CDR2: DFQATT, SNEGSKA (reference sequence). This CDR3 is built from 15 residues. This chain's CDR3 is CSGQSGTDTNYGYTF. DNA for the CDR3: TGCAGTGGCCAGAGCGGGACCGATACTAACTATGGCTACACCTTC.

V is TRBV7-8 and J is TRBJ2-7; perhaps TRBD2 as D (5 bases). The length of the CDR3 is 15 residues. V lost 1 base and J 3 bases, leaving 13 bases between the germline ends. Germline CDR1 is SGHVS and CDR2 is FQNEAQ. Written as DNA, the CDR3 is TGTGCCAGCAGCTTAGTTCTAGCCTCCGGCTACGAGCAGTACTTC. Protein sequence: CASSLVLASGYEQYF.

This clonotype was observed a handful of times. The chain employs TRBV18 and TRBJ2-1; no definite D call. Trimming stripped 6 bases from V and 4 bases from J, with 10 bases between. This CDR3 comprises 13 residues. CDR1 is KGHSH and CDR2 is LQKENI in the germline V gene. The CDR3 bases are TGTGCCAGCTCCCCTCCTACATACAATGAGCAGTTCTTC. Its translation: CASSPPTYNEQFF.

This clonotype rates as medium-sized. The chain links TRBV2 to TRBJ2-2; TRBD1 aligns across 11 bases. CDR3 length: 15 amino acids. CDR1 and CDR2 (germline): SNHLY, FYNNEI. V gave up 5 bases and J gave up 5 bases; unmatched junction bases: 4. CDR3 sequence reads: CASSPGQGATGELFF. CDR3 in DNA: TGTGCCAGCAGTCCAGGACAGGGGGCTACCGGGGAGCTGTTTTTT.

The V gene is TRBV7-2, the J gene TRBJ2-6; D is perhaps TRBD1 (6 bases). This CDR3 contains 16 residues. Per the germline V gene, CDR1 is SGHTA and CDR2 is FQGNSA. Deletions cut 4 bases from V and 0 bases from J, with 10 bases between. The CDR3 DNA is TGTGCCAGCAGCTCCAACAGGGTCTCTGGGGCCAACGTCCTGACTTTC. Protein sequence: CASSSNRVSGANVLTF.

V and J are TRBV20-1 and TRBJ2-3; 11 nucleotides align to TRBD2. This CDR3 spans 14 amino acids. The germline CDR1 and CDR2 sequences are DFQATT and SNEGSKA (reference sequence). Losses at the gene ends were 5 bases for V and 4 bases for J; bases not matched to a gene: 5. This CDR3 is CSASGTSGSDTQYF. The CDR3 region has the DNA TGCAGTGCTTCCGGGACTAGCGGATCAGATACGCAGTATTTT.

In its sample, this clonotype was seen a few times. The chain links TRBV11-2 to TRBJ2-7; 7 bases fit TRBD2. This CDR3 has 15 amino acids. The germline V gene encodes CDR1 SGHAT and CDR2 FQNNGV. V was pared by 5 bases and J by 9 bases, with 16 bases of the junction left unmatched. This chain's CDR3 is CASSRSSVGGNVQYF. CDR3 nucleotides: TGTGCCAGCAGCCGATCCAGTGTGGGGGGGAATGTGCAGTACTTC.

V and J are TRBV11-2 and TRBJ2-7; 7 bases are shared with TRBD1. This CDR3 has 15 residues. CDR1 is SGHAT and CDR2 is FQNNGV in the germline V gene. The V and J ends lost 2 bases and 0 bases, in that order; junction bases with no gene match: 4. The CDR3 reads CASSLQGDHSYEQYF. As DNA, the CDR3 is TGTGCCAGCAGCTTACAGGGGGACCACTCCTACGAGCAGTACTTC.

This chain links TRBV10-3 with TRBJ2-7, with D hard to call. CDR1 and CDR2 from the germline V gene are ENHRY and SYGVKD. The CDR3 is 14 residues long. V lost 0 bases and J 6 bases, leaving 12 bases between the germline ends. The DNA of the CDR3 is TGTGCCATCAGTGAGTCGGGATTCGGAGTCGAGCAGTACTTC. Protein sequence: CAISESGFGVEQYF.

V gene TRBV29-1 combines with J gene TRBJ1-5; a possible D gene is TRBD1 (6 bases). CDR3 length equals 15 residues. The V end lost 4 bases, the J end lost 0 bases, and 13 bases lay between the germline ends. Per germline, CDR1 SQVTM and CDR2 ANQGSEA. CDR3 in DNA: TGCAGCGTTGCCGACAGGTCCGATAGCAATCAGCCCCAGCATTTT. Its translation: CSVADRSDSNQPQHF.

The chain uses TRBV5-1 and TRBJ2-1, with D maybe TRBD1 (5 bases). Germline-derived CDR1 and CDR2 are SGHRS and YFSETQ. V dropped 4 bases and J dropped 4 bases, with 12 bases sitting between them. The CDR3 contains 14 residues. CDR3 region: CASSLETEYNEQFF. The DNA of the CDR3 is TGCGCCAGCAGCCTAGAGACAGAGTACAATGAGCAGTTCTTC.

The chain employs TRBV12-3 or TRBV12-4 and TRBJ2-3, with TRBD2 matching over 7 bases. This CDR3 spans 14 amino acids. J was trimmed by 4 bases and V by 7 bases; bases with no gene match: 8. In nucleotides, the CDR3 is TGTGCCAGCAATCCCGGAGGGAGGGCAGATACGCAGTATTTT. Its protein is CASNPGGRADTQYF.

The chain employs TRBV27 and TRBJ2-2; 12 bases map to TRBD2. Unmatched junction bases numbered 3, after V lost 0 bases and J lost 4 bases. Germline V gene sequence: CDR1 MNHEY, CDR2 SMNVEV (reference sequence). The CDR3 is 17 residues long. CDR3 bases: TGTGCCAGCAGTTTATCTGTGGGACTAGCGGGCACCGGGGAGCTGTTTTTT. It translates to CASSLSVGLAGTGELFF.

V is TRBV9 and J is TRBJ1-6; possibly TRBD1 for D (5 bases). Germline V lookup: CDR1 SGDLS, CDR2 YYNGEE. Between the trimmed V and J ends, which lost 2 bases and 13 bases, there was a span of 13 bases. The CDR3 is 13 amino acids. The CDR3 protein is CASSVEPGHPLHF. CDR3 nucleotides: TGTGCCAGCAGCGTGGAACCCGGACACCCCCTCCACTTT.

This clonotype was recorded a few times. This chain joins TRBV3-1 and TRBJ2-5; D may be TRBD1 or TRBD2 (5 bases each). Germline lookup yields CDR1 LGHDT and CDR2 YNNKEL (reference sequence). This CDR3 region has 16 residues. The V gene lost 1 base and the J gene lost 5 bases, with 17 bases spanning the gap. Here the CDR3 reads CASSQGVYPRDETQYF. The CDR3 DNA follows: TGTGCCAGCAGCCAAGGCGTCTACCCCAGGGACGAGACCCAGTACTTC.

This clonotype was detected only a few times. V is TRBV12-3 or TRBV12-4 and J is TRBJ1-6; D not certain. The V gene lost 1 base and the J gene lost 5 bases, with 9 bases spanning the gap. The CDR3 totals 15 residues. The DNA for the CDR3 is TGTGCCAGCAGTTTAGAACGCAGGAATAATTCACCCCTCCACTTT. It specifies CASSLERRNNSPLHF.

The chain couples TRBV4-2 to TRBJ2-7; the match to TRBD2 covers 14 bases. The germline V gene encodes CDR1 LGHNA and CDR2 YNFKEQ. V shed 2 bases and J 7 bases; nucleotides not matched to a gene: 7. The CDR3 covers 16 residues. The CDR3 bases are TGTGCCAGCAGCCAAATCGGACTAGCGGGAGGAGAAGAGCAGTACTTC. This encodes CASSQIGLAGGEEQYF.

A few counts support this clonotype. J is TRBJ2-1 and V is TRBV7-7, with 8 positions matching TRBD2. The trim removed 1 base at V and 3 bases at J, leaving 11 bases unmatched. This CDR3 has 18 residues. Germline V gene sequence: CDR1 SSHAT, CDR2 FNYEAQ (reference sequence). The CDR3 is CASSLVPGGELSYNEQFF. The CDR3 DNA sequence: TGTGCCAGCAGCTTAGTACCGGGGGGGGAGCTAAGCTACAATGAGCAGTTCTTC.

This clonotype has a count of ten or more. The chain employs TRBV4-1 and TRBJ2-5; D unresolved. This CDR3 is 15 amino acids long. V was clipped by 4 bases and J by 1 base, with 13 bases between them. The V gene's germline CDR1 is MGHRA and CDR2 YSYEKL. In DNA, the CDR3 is TGCGCCAGCAGCCCACTCGAGAGAGGCCAAGAGACCCAGTACTTC. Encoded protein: CASSPLERGQETQYF.

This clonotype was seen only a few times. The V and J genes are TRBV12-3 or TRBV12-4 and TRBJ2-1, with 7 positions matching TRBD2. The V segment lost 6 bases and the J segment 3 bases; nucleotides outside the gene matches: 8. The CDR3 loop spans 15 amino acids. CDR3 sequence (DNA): TGTGCCAGCAGCCGGGCGGGAGCGGGCTACAATGAGCAGTTCTTC. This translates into CASSRAGAGYNEQFF.

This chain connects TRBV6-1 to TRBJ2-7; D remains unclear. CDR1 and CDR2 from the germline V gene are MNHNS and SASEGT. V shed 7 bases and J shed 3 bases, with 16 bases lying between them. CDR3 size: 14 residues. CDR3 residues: CASTGSSWGYEQYF. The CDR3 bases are TGTGCCAGCACCGGATCAAGCTGGGGCTACGAGCAGTACTTC.